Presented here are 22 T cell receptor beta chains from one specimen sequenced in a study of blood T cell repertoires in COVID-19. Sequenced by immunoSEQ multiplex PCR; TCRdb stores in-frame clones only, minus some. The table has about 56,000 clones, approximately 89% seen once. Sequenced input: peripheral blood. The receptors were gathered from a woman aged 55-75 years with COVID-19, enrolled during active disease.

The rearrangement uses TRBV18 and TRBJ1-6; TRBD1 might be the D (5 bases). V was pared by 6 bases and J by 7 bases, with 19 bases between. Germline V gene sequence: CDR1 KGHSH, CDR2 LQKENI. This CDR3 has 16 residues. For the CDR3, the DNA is TGTGCCAGCTCGGACGGGGGACCTCTACGGAATTCACCCCTCCACTTT. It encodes CASSDGGPLRNSPLHF.

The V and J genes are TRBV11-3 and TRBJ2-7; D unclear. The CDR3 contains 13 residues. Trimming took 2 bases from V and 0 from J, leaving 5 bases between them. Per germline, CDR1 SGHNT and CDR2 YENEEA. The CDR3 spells CASSLYSSYEQYF. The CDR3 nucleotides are TGTGCCAGCAGCTTATATAGCTCCTACGAGCAGTACTTC. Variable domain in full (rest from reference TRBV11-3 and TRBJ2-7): EAGVVQSPRYKIIEKKQPVAFWCNPISGHNTLYWYLQNLGQGPELLIRYENEEAVDDSQLPKDRFSAERLKGVDSTLKIQPAELGDSAVYLCASSLYSSYEQYFGPGTRLTVT.

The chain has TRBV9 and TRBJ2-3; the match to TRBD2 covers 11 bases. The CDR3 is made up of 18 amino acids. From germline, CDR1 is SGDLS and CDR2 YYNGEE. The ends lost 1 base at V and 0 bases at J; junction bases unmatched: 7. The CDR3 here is CASSVIAGGPPSTDTQYF. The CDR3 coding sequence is TGTGCCAGCAGCGTAATAGCGGGAGGGCCCCCTAGCACAGATACGCAGTATTTT.

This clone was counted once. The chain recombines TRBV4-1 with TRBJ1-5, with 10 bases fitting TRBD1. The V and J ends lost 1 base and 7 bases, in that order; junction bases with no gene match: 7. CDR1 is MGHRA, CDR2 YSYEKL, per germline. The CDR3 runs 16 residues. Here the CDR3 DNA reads TGCGCCAGCAGCCAAGCAGGGACAGGGGCCGGACAGCCCCAGCATTTT. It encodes CASSQAGTGAGQPQHF.

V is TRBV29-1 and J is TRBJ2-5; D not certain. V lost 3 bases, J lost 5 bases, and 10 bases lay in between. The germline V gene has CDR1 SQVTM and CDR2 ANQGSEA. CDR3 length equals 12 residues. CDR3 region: CSVESRRETQYF. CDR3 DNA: TGCAGCGTTGAGTCTAGGCGGGAGACCCAGTACTTC. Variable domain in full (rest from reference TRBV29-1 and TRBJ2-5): SAVISQKPSRDICQRGTSLTIQCQVDSQVTMMFWYRQQPGQSLTLIATANQGSEATYESGFVIDKFPISRPNLTFSTLTVSNMSPEDSSIYLCSVESRRETQYFGPGTRLLVL.

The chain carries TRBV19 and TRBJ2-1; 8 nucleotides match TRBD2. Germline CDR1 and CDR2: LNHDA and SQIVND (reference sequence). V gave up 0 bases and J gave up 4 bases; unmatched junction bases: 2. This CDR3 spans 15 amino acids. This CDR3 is CASSIELAAYNEQFF. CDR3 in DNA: TGTGCCAGTAGTATAGAACTAGCGGCTTACAATGAGCAGTTCTTC. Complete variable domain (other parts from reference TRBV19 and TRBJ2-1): DGGITQSPKYLFRKEGQNVTLSCEQNLNHDAMYWYRQDPGQGLRLIYYSQIVNDFQKGDIAEGYSVSREKKESFPLTVTSAQKNPTAFYLCASSIELAAYNEQFFGPGTRLTVL.

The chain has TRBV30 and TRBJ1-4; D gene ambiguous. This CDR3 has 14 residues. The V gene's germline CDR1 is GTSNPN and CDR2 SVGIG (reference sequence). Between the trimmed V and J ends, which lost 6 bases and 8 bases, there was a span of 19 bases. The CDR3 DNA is TGTGCCTGCGACGTAGAGGGTCTTGGAGAAAAACTGTTTTTT. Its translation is CACDVEGLGEKLFF.

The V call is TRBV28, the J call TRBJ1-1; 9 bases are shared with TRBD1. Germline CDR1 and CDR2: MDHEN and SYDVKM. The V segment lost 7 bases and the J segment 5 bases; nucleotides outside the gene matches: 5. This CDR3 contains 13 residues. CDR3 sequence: CASTGQGQTEAFF. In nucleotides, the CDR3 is TGTGCCAGCACTGGACAGGGGCAAACTGAAGCTTTCTTT.

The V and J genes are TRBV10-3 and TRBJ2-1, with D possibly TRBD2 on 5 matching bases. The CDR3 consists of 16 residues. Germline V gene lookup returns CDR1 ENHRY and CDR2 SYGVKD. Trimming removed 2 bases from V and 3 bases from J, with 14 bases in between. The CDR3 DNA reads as TGTGCCATCAGTGAGAGTGGAGGAATTAACTACAATGAGCAGTTCTTC. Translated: CAISESGGINYNEQFF.

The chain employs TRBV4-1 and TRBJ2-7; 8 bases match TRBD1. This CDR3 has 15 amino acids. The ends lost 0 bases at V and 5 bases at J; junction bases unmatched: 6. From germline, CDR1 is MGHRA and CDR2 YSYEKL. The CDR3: CASSQDTRGLDEQYF. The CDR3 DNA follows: TGCGCCAGCAGCCAAGATACCAGGGGGCTGGACGAGCAGTACTTC.

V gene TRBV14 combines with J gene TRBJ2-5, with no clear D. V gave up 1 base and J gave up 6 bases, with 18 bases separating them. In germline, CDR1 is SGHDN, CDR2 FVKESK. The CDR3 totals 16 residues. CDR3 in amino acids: CASSQAPQEPWQTQYF. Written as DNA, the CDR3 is TGTGCCAGCAGCCAAGCCCCCCAGGAACCATGGCAGACCCAGTACTTC.

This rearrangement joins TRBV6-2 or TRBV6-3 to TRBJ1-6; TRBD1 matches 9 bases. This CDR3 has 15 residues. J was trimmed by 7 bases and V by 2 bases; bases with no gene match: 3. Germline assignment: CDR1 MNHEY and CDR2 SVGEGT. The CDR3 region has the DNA TGTGCCAGCAGTTACGCCGGGACAGGGAATTCACCCCTCCACTTT. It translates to CASSYAGTGNSPLHF.

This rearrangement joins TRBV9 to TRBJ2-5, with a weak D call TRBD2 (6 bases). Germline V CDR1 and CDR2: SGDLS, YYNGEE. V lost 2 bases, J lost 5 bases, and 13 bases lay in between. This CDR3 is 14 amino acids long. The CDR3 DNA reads TGTGCCAGCAGCGTCGGCGGGACGATTGAGACCCAGTACTTC. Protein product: CASSVGGTIETQYF.

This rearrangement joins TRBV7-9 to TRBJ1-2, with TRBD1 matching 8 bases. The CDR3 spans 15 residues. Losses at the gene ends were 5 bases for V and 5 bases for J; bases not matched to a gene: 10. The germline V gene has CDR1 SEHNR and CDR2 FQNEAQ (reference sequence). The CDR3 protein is CASSLGQGLGYGYTF. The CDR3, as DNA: TGTGCCAGCAGCCTCGGACAGGGTTTAGGGTATGGCTACACCTTC.

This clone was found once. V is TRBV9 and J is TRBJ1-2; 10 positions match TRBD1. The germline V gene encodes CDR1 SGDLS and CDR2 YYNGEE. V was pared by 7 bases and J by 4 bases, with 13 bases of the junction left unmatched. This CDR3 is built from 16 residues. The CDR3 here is CASGRRQGAIGYGYTF. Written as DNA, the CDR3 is TGTGCCAGCGGACGGAGACAGGGGGCGATTGGCTATGGCTACACCTTC.

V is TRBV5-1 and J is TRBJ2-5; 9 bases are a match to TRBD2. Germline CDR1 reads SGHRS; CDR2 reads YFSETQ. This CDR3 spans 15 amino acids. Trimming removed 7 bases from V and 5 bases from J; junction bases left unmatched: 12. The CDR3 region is CASGWGAGGVETQYF. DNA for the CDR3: TGCGCCAGCGGTTGGGGAGCGGGGGGTGTGGAGACCCAGTACTTC.

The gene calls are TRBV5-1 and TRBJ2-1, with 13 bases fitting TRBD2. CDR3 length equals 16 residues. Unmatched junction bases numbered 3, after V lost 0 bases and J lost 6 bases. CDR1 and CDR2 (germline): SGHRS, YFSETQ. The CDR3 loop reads CASSLAGLAGVNEQFF. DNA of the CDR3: TGCGCCAGCAGCTTGGCAGGACTAGCGGGAGTCAATGAGCAGTTCTTC. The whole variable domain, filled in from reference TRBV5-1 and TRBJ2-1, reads KAGVTQTPRYLIKTRGQQVTLSCSPISGHRSVSWYQQTPGQGLQFLFEYFSETQRNKGNFPGRFSGRQFSNSRSEMNVSTLELGDSALYLCASSLAGLAGVNEQFFGPGTRLTVL.

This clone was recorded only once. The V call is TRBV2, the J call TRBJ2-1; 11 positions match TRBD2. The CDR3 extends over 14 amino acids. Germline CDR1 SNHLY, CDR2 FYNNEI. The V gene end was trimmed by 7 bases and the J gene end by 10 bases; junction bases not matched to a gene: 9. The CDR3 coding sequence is TGTGCCAGCATCGAACTAGCGGGAGACGGGGAGCAGTTCTTC. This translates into CASIELAGDGEQFF.

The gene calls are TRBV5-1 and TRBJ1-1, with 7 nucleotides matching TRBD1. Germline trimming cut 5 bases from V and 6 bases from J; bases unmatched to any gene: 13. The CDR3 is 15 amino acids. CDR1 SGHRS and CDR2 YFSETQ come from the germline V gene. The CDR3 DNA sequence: TGCGCCAGCAGTTCGCAGGGGGTCGGCGGGGCTGAAGCTTTCTTT. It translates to CASSSQGVGGAEAFF. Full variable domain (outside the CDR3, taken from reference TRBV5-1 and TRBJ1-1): KAGVTQTPRYLIKTRGQQVTLSCSPISGHRSVSWYQQTPGQGLQFLFEYFSETQRNKGNFPGRFSGRQFSNSRSEMNVSTLELGDSALYLCASSSQGVGGAEAFFGQGTRLTVV.

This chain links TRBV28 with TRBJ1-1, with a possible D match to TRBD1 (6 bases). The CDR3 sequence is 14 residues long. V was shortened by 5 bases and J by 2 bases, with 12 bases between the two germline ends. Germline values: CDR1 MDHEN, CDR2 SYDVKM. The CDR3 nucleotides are TGTGCCAGCAGTCCCGGGACATCCAACACTGAAGCTTTCTTT. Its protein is CASSPGTSNTEAFF. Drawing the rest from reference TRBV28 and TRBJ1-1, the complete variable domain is DVKVTQSSRYLVKRTGEKVFLECVQDMDHENMFWYRQDPGLGLRLIYFSYDVKMKEKGDIPEGYSVSREKKERFSLILESASTNQTSMYLCASSPGTSNTEAFFGQGTRLTVV.

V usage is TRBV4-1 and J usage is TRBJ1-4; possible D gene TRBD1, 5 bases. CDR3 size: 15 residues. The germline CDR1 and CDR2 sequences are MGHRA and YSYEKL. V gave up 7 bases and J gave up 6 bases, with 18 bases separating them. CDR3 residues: CASTYSGGDYEKLFF. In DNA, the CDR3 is TGCGCCAGCACCTACTCGGGGGGGGATTATGAAAAACTGTTTTTT.

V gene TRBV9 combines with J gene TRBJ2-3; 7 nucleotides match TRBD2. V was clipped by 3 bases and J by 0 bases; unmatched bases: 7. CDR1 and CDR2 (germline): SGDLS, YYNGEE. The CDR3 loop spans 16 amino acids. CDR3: CASSGSSGPSTDTQYF. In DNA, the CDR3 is TGTGCCAGCAGCGGAAGTAGCGGGCCCAGCACAGATACGCAGTATTTT.